This TCR beta chain was captured in a study of identical twins. Whole-study results and caveats: Twins showed weaker excess sharing in their beta out-of-frame sequences.

The CDR3 totals 16 residues. The V gene end was trimmed by 0 bases and the J gene end by 8 bases; junction bases not matched to a gene: 6. Germline V lookup: CDR1 SGHVS, CDR2 FNYEAQ. Concerning this clonotype: Its matching antigen is unknown.

Carrying unique molecular identifiers, the cDNA also gained a universal primer site through template switching. TCRdb used MiXCR to reprocess the 5' RACE reads, holding one entry per CDR3 protein. The sample has about 890,000 distinct CDR3 sequences; around an eighth are singletons. In addition, the sample was reused for a study of yellow fever vaccine responses in identical twins.

This chain joins TRBV7-6 and TRBJ2-1; 11 positions match TRBD2. This clonotype originated in a woman aged 18-35 years in good health. Sequenced material: PBMCs. CDR3 loop: CASSLAGLAGGHEQFF. DNA for the CDR3: TGTGCCAGCAGCTTAGCGGGTCTAGCGGGAGGTCATGAGCAGTTCTTC.